This T cell receptor (beta chain) comes out of a study of early T cells in non-severe SARS-CoV-2 infection. This clonotype was counted between two and nine times. The library protocol tagged individual cDNA molecules with unique molecular identifiers. TCRdb re-called the 5' RACE reads with MiXCR, one entry per CDR3 protein. The table lists some 91,000 distinct CDR3 sequences, approximately 11% of them singletons. V lost 5 bases and J 7 bases, leaving 15 bases between the germline ends. Per the germline V gene, CDR1 is SGHTA and CDR2 is FQGNSA. The CDR3 extends over 14 amino acids. This sequence joins TRBV7-2 and TRBJ2-1; no clear D. The TCR comes from an adult who was a healthcare worker with PCR-confirmed SARS-CoV-2 infection or an uninfected control (not recorded which). The sample in question was whole blood, obtained at baseline. CDR3 bases: TGTGCCAGCAGCACGCTAGGGCCGCTGAATGAGCAGTTCTTC. It translates to CASSTLGPLNEQFF. Complete variable domain (other parts from reference TRBV7-2 and TRBJ2-1): GAGVSQSPSNKVTEKGKDVELRCDPISGHTALYWYRQSLGQGLEFLIYFQGNSAPDKSGLPSDRFSAERTGGSVSTLTIQRTQQEDSAVYLCASSTLGPLNEQFFGPGTRLTVL.